Below are 32 T cell receptor beta chains sequenced from a single sample in a study of blood T cell repertoires in COVID-19. Assay used: immunoSEQ multiplex PCR; TCRdb lists only in-frame clones, some missing. The sample has about 360,000 clones; roughly 86% are singletons. The sequencing input was peripheral blood. Receptors originate from a human donor with acute or convalescent COVID-19. The donor label of this sample is uncertain.

The gene calls are TRBV3-1 (or the pseudogene TRBV3-2) and TRBJ2-1; D gene ambiguous. CDR3 length: 12 amino acids. V was shortened by 4 bases and J by 7 bases, with 8 bases between the two germline ends. CDR1 and CDR2 from the germline V gene are LGHDT and YNNKEL (reference sequence). Here the CDR3 reads CASSRSGNEQFF. The CDR3 DNA reads TGTGCCAGCAGCCGCAGTGGTAATGAGCAGTTCTTC.

This chain links TRBV18 with TRBJ2-7; TRBD1 is a possible D gene (5 bases). Germline values: CDR1 KGHSH, CDR2 LQKENI. Trimming removed 0 bases from V and 4 bases from J, with 10 bases in between. This CDR3 is 14 amino acids long. In nucleotides, the CDR3 is TGTGCCAGCTCACCACCGGGGCCACAATACGAGCAGTACTTC. Translated, it gives CASSPPGPQYEQYF.

The genes are TRBV4-2 and TRBJ2-1, with 10 bases that match TRBD2. Germline CDR1 reads LGHNA; CDR2 reads YNFKEQ. This CDR3 region has 16 residues. V lost 0 bases to trimming and J lost 8 bases; unmatched junction nucleotides: 7. This CDR3 is CASSQDLSGRVHEQFF. The CDR3 DNA sequence: TGTGCCAGCAGCCAAGATCTAAGCGGGAGGGTCCATGAGCAGTTCTTC.

The rearrangement uses TRBV7-9 and TRBJ2-2; possibly TRBD1 for D (7 bases). Between the trimmed V and J ends, which lost 5 bases and 6 bases, there was a span of 16 bases. Germline CDR1 SEHNR, CDR2 FQNEAQ (reference sequence). The CDR3 covers 15 residues. The CDR3 bases are TGTGCCAGCAGCCTACGGACAGGAGGGGCCGGGGAGCTGTTTTTT. Protein product: CASSLRTGGAGELFF.

The chain joins TRBV5-1 to TRBJ1-2, with 8 positions matching TRBD1. The CDR3 extends over 14 amino acids. CDR1 and CDR2 (germline): SGHRS, YFSETQ. The J segment lost 7 bases and the V segment lost 4 bases, leaving 9 bases of the junction unmatched. CDR3 sequence reads: CASSIFGQGFGYTF. The DNA for the CDR3 is TGCGCCAGCAGCATCTTCGGACAGGGCTTTGGCTACACCTTC. The complete variable domain, with remaining parts taken from reference TRBV5-1 and TRBJ1-2, reads KAGVTQTPRYLIKTRGQQVTLSCSPISGHRSVSWYQQTPGQGLQFLFEYFSETQRNKGNFPGRFSGRQFSNSRSEMNVSTLELGDSALYLCASSIFGQGFGYTFGSGTRLTVV.

The chain employs TRBV28 and TRBJ1-4, with 8 bases that match TRBD1. Germline CDR1 reads MDHEN; CDR2 reads SYDVKM. This CDR3 comprises 14 residues. The V segment lost 6 bases and the J segment 7 bases; nucleotides outside the gene matches: 7. CDR3 bases: TGTGCCAGCAGGGCCGGGACAGGAGGTGAAAAACTGTTTTTT. It is translated as CASRAGTGGEKLFF.

The sample holds a few counts of this clone. V usage is TRBV28 and J usage is TRBJ1-6; no reliable D call. Between the trimmed V and J ends, which lost 5 bases and 5 bases, there was a span of 13 bases. There are 15 residues in the CDR3. Germline CDR1 and CDR2: MDHEN and SYDVKM. CDR3 bases: TGTGCCAGCAGTGCCCGGACTCGGAATAATTCACCCCTCCACTTT. Translated, it gives CASSARTRNNSPLHF.

Details on this clone: Distinct nucleotide sequences in the sample also encode this CDR3. V gene TRBV19 combines with J gene TRBJ1-2; 8 bases fit TRBD1. The germline V gene has CDR1 LNHDA and CDR2 SQIVND (reference sequence). This CDR3 has 13 amino acids. Germline trimming cut 3 bases from V and 4 bases from J; bases unmatched to any gene: 1. CDR3 sequence reads: CASSIGQGYGYTF. CDR3 bases: TGTGCCAGTAGTATCGGACAGGGCTATGGCTACACCTTC.

The chain has TRBV5-4 and TRBJ2-1, with D perhaps matching TRBD2 (6 bases). The CDR3 consists of 17 residues. In germline, CDR1 is SGHNT, CDR2 YYREEE (reference sequence). Trimming stripped 0 bases from V and 4 bases from J, with 17 bases between. Written as DNA, the CDR3 is TGTGCCAGCAGCTTGGGGCGGGGCGTACAAGGATACAATGAGCAGTTCTTC. This gives the protein CASSLGRGVQGYNEQFF.

The chain carries TRBV6-1 and TRBJ1-2, with TRBD1 matching 8 bases. With 3 bases clipped from V and 2 bases from J, the junction kept 5 bases outside the gene matches. In germline, CDR1 is MNHNS, CDR2 SASEGT. The CDR3 length is 15 residues. The DNA of the CDR3 is TGTGCCAGCAGTGATCTGAACAGGGGGAACTATGGCTACACCTTC. This codes for CASSDLNRGNYGYTF.

This clone was counted many times. The chain employs TRBV11-3 and TRBJ2-2, with D possibly TRBD1 on 6 matching bases. The V and J ends lost 4 bases and 1 base respectively, with 10 bases between them. This CDR3 region has 15 residues. Germline V lookup: CDR1 SGHNT, CDR2 YENEEA. The CDR3 sequence: CASSYSTGNTGELFF. For the CDR3, the DNA is TGTGCCAGCAGCTACTCGACAGGGAACACCGGGGAGCTGTTTTTT. The variable domain in full, with the rest retrieved from reference TRBV11-3 and TRBJ2-2, is EAGVVQSPRYKIIEKKQPVAFWCNPISGHNTLYWYLQNLGQGPELLIRYENEEAVDDSQLPKDRFSAERLKGVDSTLKIQPAELGDSAVYLCASSYSTGNTGELFFGEGSRLTVL.

The chain combines TRBV27 with TRBJ2-5; 12 bases match TRBD1. CDR3 length equals 17 residues. V was pared by 7 bases and J by 6 bases, with 15 bases of the junction left unmatched. Germline-derived CDR1 and CDR2 are MNHEY and SMNVEV (reference sequence). The CDR3 bases are TGTGCCAGCAACCCGGGACAGGGGGCATCTCCGTTGCAGACCCAGTACTTC. It codes for CASNPGQGASPLQTQYF.

This clone was counted once. The chain is built from TRBV6-5 and TRBJ2-7, with 9 positions matching TRBD1. The junction had 9 bases not matched to a gene; V was cut back by 8 bases and J by 4 bases. Germline lookup yields CDR1 MNHEY and CDR2 SVGAGI. The CDR3 runs to 14 residues. The CDR3 nucleotides are TGTGCCAGCGGGAGACAGGGGGGGATTTACGAGCAGTACTTC. Its protein product is CASGRQGGIYEQYF.

This clone was detected once. The chain is built from TRBV6-1 and TRBJ1-1; no clear D. V shed 0 bases and J shed 4 bases, with 3 bases lying between them. CDR1 MNHNS and CDR2 SASEGT come from the germline V gene. The CDR3 extends over 12 amino acids. This chain's CDR3 is CASSEASTEAFF. The DNA for the CDR3 is TGTGCCAGCAGTGAAGCGAGCACTGAAGCTTTCTTT.

J is TRBJ2-3 and V is TRBV7-8; 9 nucleotides match TRBD1. V trimming: 5 bases; J trimming: 4 bases; junction bases outside the gene matches: 4. The CDR3 is 14 amino acids. In germline, CDR1 is SGHVS, CDR2 FQNEAQ. This chain's CDR3 is CASSARQGADTQYF. CDR3 bases: TGTGCCAGCAGCGCCAGACAGGGGGCAGATACGCAGTATTTT. The entire variable domain, with the rest obtained from reference TRBV7-8 and TRBJ2-3, is as follows: GAGVSQSPRYKVAKRGQDVALRCDPISGHVSLFWYQQALGQGPEFLTYFQNEAQLDKSGLPSDRFFAERPEGSVSTLKIQRTQQEDSAVYLCASSARQGADTQYFGPGTRLTVL.

The chain uses TRBV7-9 and TRBJ2-1; D is unresolved. Trimming removed 4 bases from V and 6 bases from J, with 13 bases in between. This CDR3 spans 14 amino acids. Germline V gene lookup returns CDR1 SEHNR and CDR2 FQNEAQ (reference sequence). Written as DNA, the CDR3 is TGTGCCAGCAGCTCTCGGCGTGGGCGCAATGAGCAGTTCTTC. This gives the protein CASSSRRGRNEQFF.

This chain connects TRBV12-3 or TRBV12-4 to TRBJ1-5, with D possibly TRBD1 on 6 matching bases. V lost 4 bases, J lost 3 bases, and 7 bases lay in between. The CDR3 totals 13 residues. CDR3 region: CASSYRANQPQHF. As DNA, the CDR3 is TGTGCCAGCAGTTACAGGGCCAATCAGCCCCAGCATTTT.

The rearrangement joins TRBV11-2 to TRBJ1-2, with D unclear. CDR1 and CDR2 (germline): SGHAT, FQNNGV. The CDR3 totals 14 residues. The germline V and J ends were trimmed by 2 bases and 4 bases, with 11 bases remaining between them. CDR3 loop: CASSLSGVSYGYTF. CDR3 in DNA: TGTGCCAGCAGCTTAAGCGGGGTTAGCTATGGCTACACCTTC.

This chain connects TRBV9 to TRBJ2-1; 13 bases align to TRBD2. Germline CDR1 and CDR2: SGDLS and YYNGEE. J was trimmed by 8 bases and V by 4 bases; bases with no gene match: 9. The CDR3 extends over 16 amino acids. This CDR3 reads CASSTGTSGIGYEQFF. CDR3 DNA: TGTGCCAGCAGCACCGGGACTAGCGGGATAGGGTATGAGCAGTTCTTC.

This chain connects TRBV5-5 to TRBJ2-1, with 9 positions matching TRBD1. CDR1 and CDR2 (germline): SGHKS, YYEKEE (reference sequence). J lost 2 bases, V lost 5 bases, and 5 bases had no gene match. The CDR3 runs 15 residues. CDR3 loop: CASSLDRGAYNEQFF. The DNA of the CDR3 is TGTGCCAGCAGTTTAGACAGGGGGGCCTACAATGAGCAGTTCTTC.

This clone was seen a few times. V gene TRBV2 combines with J gene TRBJ1-6, with D unclear. The CDR3 contains 15 residues. Germline-derived CDR1 and CDR2 are SNHLY and FYNNEI. With 5 bases removed from V and 10 bases from J, the gap between germline ends came to 18 bases. The CDR3, as DNA: TGTGCCAGCAGTTCGAACGGCGGGCGTGGATCACCCCTCCACTTT. Protein: CASSSNGGRGSPLHF.

V and J are TRBV30 and TRBJ2-7; 10 nucleotides align to TRBD2. Trimming removed 0 bases from V and 6 bases from J; junction bases left unmatched: 5. CDR3 length equals 14 residues. Germline-derived CDR1 and CDR2 are GTSNPN and SVGIG (reference sequence). The CDR3 loop is CAWSVAGGPGEQYF. CDR3 coding DNA: TGTGCCTGGAGTGTAGCGGGAGGGCCCGGCGAGCAGTACTTC. Variable domain in full (rest from reference TRBV30 and TRBJ2-7): SQTIHQWPATLVQPVGSPLSLECTVEGTSNPNLYWYRQAAGRGLQLLFYSVGIGQISSEVPQNLSASRPQDRQFILSSKKLLLSDSGFYLCAWSVAGGPGEQYFGPGTRLTVT.

The chain has TRBV18 and TRBJ1-4, with 7 bases matching TRBD1. J was trimmed by 4 bases and V by 5 bases; bases with no gene match: 4. Germline assignment: CDR1 KGHSH and CDR2 LQKENI. This CDR3 spans 14 amino acids. The CDR3 sequence is CASSAGQNNEKLFF. CDR3 nucleotide sequence: TGTGCCAGCTCAGCGGGACAGAATAATGAAAAACTGTTTTTT.

The rearrangement joins TRBV18 to TRBJ1-3; D is uncertain. The CDR3 is 16 amino acids. V was clipped by 3 bases and J by 2 bases, with 14 bases between them. Germline CDR1 reads KGHSH; CDR2 reads LQKENI. In DNA, the CDR3 is TGTGCCAGCTCACCTACACCGGGGAGGGCTGGAAACACCATATATTTT. It is translated as CASSPTPGRAGNTIYF.

The chain combines TRBV5-1 with TRBJ2-4, with D unclear. CDR3 length: 13 amino acids. Germline V gene data show CDR1 as SGHRS and CDR2 as YFSETQ. Trimming pared 2 bases from V and 13 bases from J, leaving 16 bases between. The CDR3 is CASSFSGSDSQYF. The CDR3 bases are TGCGCCAGCAGCTTCTCGGGTTCGGATTCACAGTACTTC.

The CDR3 is CASSLTTGGANGYTF. The CDR3 nucleotides are TGTGCCAGCAGTCTAACCACAGGGGGCGCGAATGGCTACACCTTC. V gene TRBV6-5 combines with J gene TRBJ1-2; 9 nucleotides match TRBD1. V was clipped by 5 bases and J by 6 bases; unmatched bases: 10. CDR1 and CDR2 (germline): MNHEY, SVGAGI. This CDR3 is built from 15 residues.

The gene calls are TRBV6-5 and TRBJ1-1, with a weak D call TRBD1 (5 bases). This CDR3 has 15 amino acids. Per germline, CDR1 MNHEY and CDR2 SVGAGI. V dropped 7 bases and J dropped 7 bases, with 22 bases sitting between them. CDR3 region: CASTPPRGGHLEAFF. The CDR3 DNA reads TGTGCCAGCACTCCCCCAAGGGGTGGGCATCTTGAAGCTTTCTTT.

This chain uses TRBV7-2 with TRBJ2-1; D is uncertain. The CDR3 has 17 residues. Germline V gene sequence: CDR1 SGHTA, CDR2 FQGNSA. V gave up 5 bases and J gave up 5 bases, with 22 bases separating them. CDR3 sequence: CASSPQSVLPRDNEQFF. In DNA, the CDR3 is TGTGCCAGCAGCCCCCAGTCGGTTCTTCCTCGGGACAATGAGCAGTTCTTC.

V is TRBV10-3 and J is TRBJ1-6; TRBD1 matches at 11 bases. V trimming: 6 bases; J trimming: 10 bases; junction bases outside the gene matches: 5. CDR3 length: 14 amino acids. The germline gives CDR1 ENHRY, CDR2 SYGVKD. CDR3 nucleotide sequence: TGTGCCATCAGGGACAGGGGGCAAGGCTCACCCCTCCACTTT. It codes for CAIRDRGQGSPLHF.

This clone occurred a few times. The chain uses TRBV3-1 (or the pseudogene TRBV3-2) and TRBJ1-4; a weak D match, TRBD1 (6 bases). This CDR3 is 14 amino acids long. Germline loops: CDR1 LGHDT, CDR2 YNNKEL (reference sequence). Between the trimmed V and J ends, which lost 4 bases and 8 bases, there was a span of 14 bases. For the CDR3, the DNA is TGTGCCAGCAGCCTCGTAACAGGGACGGAAAAACTGTTTTTT. Its translation is CASSLVTGTEKLFF.

This clone was detected only a few times. The chain recombines TRBV5-1 with TRBJ1-2; the match to TRBD1 covers 7 bases. The CDR3 is 14 amino acids. The V gene end was trimmed by 4 bases and the J gene end by 2 bases; junction bases not matched to a gene: 5. In germline, CDR1 is SGHRS, CDR2 YFSETQ. The CDR3 DNA is TGCGCCAGCAGCATCGGACAGGCGAACTATGGCTACACCTTC. This translates into CASSIGQANYGYTF.

This rearrangement joins TRBV5-1 to TRBJ2-3; a possible D gene is TRBD2 (5 bases). This CDR3 spans 11 amino acids. The V gene lost 4 bases and the J gene lost 6 bases, with 6 bases spanning the gap. Germline CDR1 and CDR2: SGHRS and YFSETQ. DNA for the CDR3: TGCGCCAGCAGCCCGGGGGATACGCAGTATTTT. Protein sequence: CASSPGDTQYF. Full variable domain (rest looked up from reference TRBV5-1 and TRBJ2-3): KAGVTQTPRYLIKTRGQQVTLSCSPISGHRSVSWYQQTPGQGLQFLFEYFSETQRNKGNFPGRFSGRQFSNSRSEMNVSTLELGDSALYLCASSPGDTQYFGPGTRLTVL.